This TCR beta chain came from a study of beta chain features in type 1 diabetes. Study-wide background: The samples had around 100 million sorted cells examined in all.

A word on this clone: The target antigen is unknown. This sample also contains other DNA sequences that code for the same CDR3.

Study results and limitations: TCRB CDR3 length was moderately but significantly reduced in all four CD4+ subsets of Type 1 diabetes patients.

This CDR3 is built from 13 residues. Germline-derived CDR1 and CDR2 are SNHLY and FYNNEI. The germline V and J ends were trimmed by 2 bases and 6 bases, with 7 bases remaining between them. Expressed TCRB transcripts were sequenced, since all the RNA that had been isolated was reverse transcribed. Sequenced by immunoSEQ multiplex PCR; TCRdb stores in-frame clones only, minus some. In the table there are more than 250,000 clones, around 21% of which are singletons. V gene TRBV2 combines with J gene TRBJ2-2, with D possibly TRBD2 on 6 matching bases. This sequence originates from a middle-aged woman with type 1 diabetes. The specimen was naive CD4+ T cells from blood. The CDR3 is CASSEWRAGELFF. The CDR3 DNA reads as TGTGCCAGCAGTGAATGGAGGGCCGGGGAGCTGTTTTTT.